The rows below give T cell receptor beta chains drawn from one sample of a study of response to subunit inactivated influenza vaccine. TCRdb re-called the RT-PCR reads with MiXCR, one entry per CDR3 protein. Among around 500,000 distinct CDR3 sequences, roughly 9.7% were seen once, and the ten largest hold around 12%. The source was PBMCs from blood, collected 40 to 50 days after vaccination. The receptors were gathered from a man in his forties or fifties who received an inactivated influenza vaccine. Both conserved end residues are part of each CDR3.

TRBV24-1	TRBJ2-3	CATSSPSVADTQYF
TRBV5-1	TRBJ1-6	CASRLGPYNSPLHF
TRBV20-1	TRBJ1-6	CCARVLDRQPGSPLHF
TRBV7-2	TRBJ2-7	CASSLGYNYQYEQYF
TRBV7-2	TRBJ2-7	CASSLDSFYEQYF
TRBV7-8	TRBJ2-5	CASSLDRTGRETQYF
TRBV4-3	TRBJ2-7	CASSQDPLDSYEQYF
TRBV3-1	TRBJ2-7	CASSLSSAYEQYF
TRBV18	TRBJ1-4	CASSRGSGEKLFF
TRBV20-1	TRBJ2-3	CSARVADTQYF
TRBV2	TRBJ2-5	CASSEGRLAGRYQETQYF
TRBV7-2	TRBJ2-3	CASSFLRGGWRADTQYF
TRBV3-1	TRBJ1-5	CASSQDIRQPQHF
TRBV28	TRBJ2-1	CASSRTVSSYNEQFF
TRBV5-1	TRBJ2-5	CASSLQREETQYF
TRBV9	TRBJ2-2	CASSVGYRGSGELFF
TRBV6-1	TRBJ1-6	CASGITTRHNSPLHF
TRBV6-1	TRBJ1-1	CASSEAAGVGTEAFF
TRBV6-2/TRBV6-3	TRBJ2-7	CASTSITDTYEQYF
TRBV7-2	TRBJ2-5	CASSLKLAGATQYF
TRBV5-1	TRBJ2-5	CASSLRQQETQYF
TRBV20-1	TRBJ1-2	CSARAGQGPYGYTF
TRBV24-1	TRBJ2-5	CATSAQGRETQYF
TRBV7-1	TRBJ2-1	CASSTLAGGQSTTRPSYNEQFF
TRBV12-3/TRBV12-4	TRBJ2-1	CASNIAGADNEQFF
TRBV6-2/TRBV6-3	TRBJ1-5	CAGGVTYHQPQHF
TRBV28	TRBJ2-7	CASRVGIAASYEQYF
TRBV10-3	TRBJ2-3	CAISEPRPPASTDTQYF
TRBV5-1	TRBJ2-7	CASSPGQGIDHEQYF
TRBV5-1	TRBJ2-2	CASSSNYRTGELFF
TRBV4-2	TRBJ2-7	CASSQDPTIPAPYYEQYF
TRBV6-5	TRBJ2-2	CASSSGQAGELFF
TRBV2	TRBJ1-4	CASSELQGQGREKLFF
TRBV4-1	TRBJ2-7	CASSQEPRTGSYEQYF
TRBV29-1	TRBJ1-6	CSVSTGYSPLHF
TRBV5-1	TRBJ1-1	CASSLGQNFAEAFF
TRBV6-2/TRBV6-3	TRBJ1-6	CASSYRLKGRNSPLHF
TRBV20-1	TRBJ2-3	CSAIEADTQYF
TRBV28	TRBJ2-1	CASSIYRQESSYNEQFF
TRBV12-3/TRBV12-4	TRBJ2-5	CASRYRLAGVETQYF
TRBV10-3	TRBJ2-2	CATKDTGGSVGELFF
TRBV27	TRBJ2-2	CASSPYKNSNTGELFF
TRBV4-3	TRBJ2-7	CASSQDRQSYEQYF
TRBV12-3/TRBV12-4	TRBJ1-6	CASKEGRGNSPLHF
TRBV14	TRBJ1-2	CASSQTGTGGHGYTF
TRBV6-7	TRBJ2-7	CASSLKRDTVCEQYF
TRBV7-9	TRBJ2-3	CASSLYRGSTDTQYF
TRBV20-1	TRBJ1-2	CSVRRGLGYGYTF
TRBV10-3	TRBJ2-1	CAISESRSWTSSGRSNEQFF
TRBV12-3/TRBV12-4	TRBJ1-1	CASSLNDWGRATEAFF
TRBV28	TRBJ2-7	CASSLITRGLDEQYF
TRBV4-1	TRBJ2-2	CASRLAAGRTNSTGELFF
TRBV9	TRBJ2-5	CASSVGATQHQETQYF
TRBV4-1	TRBJ2-5	CASSQLVGETQYF
TRBV7-2	TRBJ2-4	CASSSDRVAIQYF
TRBV6-1	TRBJ1-2	CASTASGGWDGYTF
TRBV20-1	TRBJ2-3	CRARAGTENTQYF
TRBV7-2	TRBJ2-5	CASSLVSGRGETQYF
TRBV5-5	TRBJ2-1	CASSFGAGVRNEQFF
TRBV15	TRBJ2-1	CATSERGSSYNEQFF